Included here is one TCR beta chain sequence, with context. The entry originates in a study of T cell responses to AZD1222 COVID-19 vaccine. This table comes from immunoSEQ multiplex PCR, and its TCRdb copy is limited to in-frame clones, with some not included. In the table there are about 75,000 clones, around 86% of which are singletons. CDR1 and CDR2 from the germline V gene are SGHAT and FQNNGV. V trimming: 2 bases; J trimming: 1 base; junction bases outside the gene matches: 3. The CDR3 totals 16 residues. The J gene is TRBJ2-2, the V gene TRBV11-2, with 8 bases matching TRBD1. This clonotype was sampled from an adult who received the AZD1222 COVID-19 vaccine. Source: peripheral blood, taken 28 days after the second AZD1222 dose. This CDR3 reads CASSLMGQVNTGELFF. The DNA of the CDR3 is TGTGCCAGCAGCTTAATGGGACAGGTGAACACCGGGGAGCTGTTTTTT.